This passage covers 10 T cell receptor beta chains from one sample sequenced in a study of metastatic and nonmetastatic thyroid tumors. TCRdb used MiXCR to call clones anew from the PCR reads. The profile shows over 7,500 clones, 26% of them singletons. None of the patients had undergone any treatment ahead of thyroid surgery. Sequenced input: adjacent normal tissue. The receptors come from a female donor with papillary thyroid cancer or a benign thyroid nodule (not recorded which). Some clones in this sample may be carry-over from other donors' samples.

The chain carries TRBV2 and TRBJ2-7, with TRBD2 matching 11 bases. Germline V gene sequence: CDR1 SNHLY, CDR2 FYNNEI. The CDR3 length is 16 residues. V lost 1 base, J lost 2 bases, and 4 bases stayed unmatched. Here the CDR3 DNA reads TGTGCCAGCAGTGAAGGGGCTAGCGGGGGGCCCTACGAGCAGTACTTC. This gives the protein CASSEGASGGPYEQYF.

This clone occurred a few times. Mismatch with germline at one junction end may stem from a read error. The rearrangement links TRBV7-9 to TRBJ2-7; D is unclear. This CDR3 is built from 12 residues. CDR1 is SEHNR, CDR2 FQNEAQ, per germline (reference sequence). The CDR3 sequence is CASSLGSSEQYF. The CDR3 DNA is TGTGCCAGCAGCTTAGGGTCCTCCGAGCAGTACTTC. The variable domain in full, completed from reference TRBV7-9 and TRBJ2-7, reads DTGVSQNPRHKITKRGQNVTFRCDPISEHNRLYWYRQTLGQGPEFLTYFQNEAQLEKSRLLSDRFSAERPKGSFSTLEIQRTEQGDSAMYLCASSLGSSEQYFGPGTRLTVT.

This clone has ten or more counts. J is TRBJ2-2 and V is TRBV20-1; D not certain. The CDR3 runs to 12 residues. Germline V CDR1 and CDR2: DFQATT, SNEGSKA (reference sequence). Trimming left V 6 bases short and J 7 bases short, with 12 bases between. The CDR3: CSALDVNGELFF. CDR3 sequence (DNA): TGCAGTGCGCTAGACGTGAACGGGGAGCTGTTTTTT.

In its sample, this clone is large. V and J are TRBV6-2 or TRBV6-3 and TRBJ2-2, with 11 bases aligning to TRBD2. The CDR3 is 18 amino acids. V was pared by 2 bases and J by 5 bases, with 10 bases of the junction left unmatched. Germline CDR1 reads MNHEY; CDR2 reads SVGEGT. The chain's CDR3 is CASSYPTLAGGRTGELFF. The DNA of the CDR3 is TGTGCCAGCAGTTACCCTACCTTAGCGGGGGGGCGGACCGGGGAGCTGTTTTTT.

This clone ranks as medium-sized. This sequence joins TRBV2 and TRBJ1-5; TRBD1 is a possible D gene (6 bases). Germline V gene lookup returns CDR1 SNHLY and CDR2 FYNNEI. The CDR3 is 13 residues long. V dropped 8 bases and J dropped 2 bases, with 10 bases sitting between them. The DNA of the CDR3 is TGTGCCAGCGGACAGCCGGGCAATCAGCCCCAGCATTTT. Translation: CASGQPGNQPQHF.

This clone was counted between two and nine times. This sequence joins TRBV4-2 and TRBJ2-6, with 7 bases lining up with TRBD2. CDR1 and CDR2 (germline): LGHNA, YNFKEQ. V was pared by 4 bases and J by 0 bases, with 3 bases of the junction left unmatched. The CDR3 is made up of 16 amino acids. CDR3 amino acids: CASSPTSSSGANVLTF. The CDR3 DNA follows: TGTGCCAGCAGCCCGACTAGCAGCTCTGGGGCCAACGTCCTGACTTTC.

This clone turned up a few times. V is TRBV24-1 and J is TRBJ2-1, with no clear D. Germline CDR1 and CDR2: KGHDR and SFDVKD. The CDR3 loop spans 11 amino acids. Trimming removed 2 bases at V and 8 bases at J, with 3 bases between. The CDR3 loop reads CATSDSDEQFF. The CDR3 region has the DNA TGTGCCACCAGTGATTCCGATGAGCAGTTCTTC.

Only a few counts were recorded for this clone. A much larger clone lies one base from this, so it may be a read error. The rearrangement joins TRBV6-1 to TRBJ1-2, with no clear D. Per germline, CDR1 MNHNS and CDR2 SASEGT. Trimming stripped 8 bases from V and 5 bases from J, with 15 bases between. The CDR3 runs to 13 residues. The CDR3 is CASVGFDKYGYTF. CDR3 in DNA: TGTGCCAGCGTAGGGTTCGACAAGTATGGCTACACCTTC.

This clone was seen a handful of times. J is TRBJ2-5 and V is TRBV6-1; 11 bases align to TRBD2. The trim removed 7 bases at V and 4 bases at J, leaving 8 bases unmatched. CDR3 length: 15 amino acids. From germline, CDR1 is MNHNS and CDR2 SASEGT. CDR3 in amino acids: CASTSGTSGRETQYF. CDR3 DNA sequence: TGTGCCAGCACCAGCGGCACTAGCGGGAGAGAGACCCAGTACTTC.

This clone is labeled as medium-sized. This chain connects TRBV2 to TRBJ2-1; the D gene is possibly TRBD2 (6 bases). The CDR3 is made up of 13 amino acids. Germline CDR1 SNHLY, CDR2 FYNNEI. V lost 6 bases, J lost 0 bases, and 6 bases lay in between. The CDR3 region is CASRGLSYNEQFF. The CDR3 DNA reads as TGTGCCAGCAGGGGACTCTCCTACAATGAGCAGTTCTTC.